Listed below are T cell receptor beta chains from one sample, sequenced in a study of OX40 agonist ivuxolimab in advanced cancers. Some clones are missing from TCRdb's copy, which holds only in-frame ones; the method was immunoSEQ multiplex PCR. This table has more than 50,000 clones, roughly 77% appearing once. The input for sequencing was CD4+ or CD8+ T cells sorted from blood, taken in a trial of the OX40 agonist ivuxolimab. The source is an adult with an advanced solid tumor such as melanoma, head and neck, liver or kidney cancer. Each CDR3 is given with its conserved first and last residue. Fields, in order: CDR3 DNA, CDR3 protein, J gene, clone size, V gene, D gene. A D gene is named only where the DNA matches it firmly. Clone size appears in some rows only: once, few, many, or a class for an expanded clone.

DNA: TGTGCCAGCAGCCCCGAAGTATCGAACACCGGGGAGCTGTTTTTT
CDR3: CASSPEVSNTGELFF
J: TRBJ2-2
size: NA
V: TRBV7-2
D: NA

DNA: TGTGCCACCAGCCTAAGTGGGGCAGGGAATGAAAAACTGTTTTTT
CDR3: CATSLSGAGNEKLFF
J: TRBJ1-4
size: NA
V: TRBV15
D: NA

DNA: TGCGCCAGCAGCCTGGAGGGAAGGGACGAGCAGTACTTC
CDR3: CASSLEGRDEQYF
J: TRBJ2-7
size: medium-sized
V: TRBV5-1
D: NA

DNA: TGTGCCATCAGTGAGTCTACGGGGAACTACAATGAGCAGTTCTTC
CDR3: CAISESTGNYNEQFF
J: TRBJ2-1
size: NA
V: TRBV10-3
D: NA

DNA: TGTGCCTGGAGTGTAGCGGGGGTCGGGCCCCAGCATTTT
CDR3: CAWSVAGVGPQHF
J: TRBJ1-5
size: NA
V: TRBV30
D: NA

DNA: TGTGCCAGCAGCTTAGCAGGGCAGGTACAAGAGACCCAGTACTTC
CDR3: CASSLAGQVQETQYF
J: TRBJ2-5
size: NA
V: TRBV11-3
D: NA

DNA: TGTGCCTGGAGTGTCCTTTATCGAGACAGGGGGACTGAAGCTTTCTTT
CDR3: CAWSVLYRDRGTEAFF
J: TRBJ1-1
size: medium-sized
V: TRBV30
D: TRBD1

DNA: TGCAGCGTTAGACAGGGAGGGGATGGCTACACCTTC
CDR3: CSVRQGGDGYTF
J: TRBJ1-2
size: NA
V: TRBV29-1
D: TRBD1

DNA: TGTGCCAGCTCACCACTCAACAGCTTCAATCAGCCCCAGCATTTT
CDR3: CASSPLNSFNQPQHF
J: TRBJ1-5
size: NA
V: TRBV18
D: NA

DNA: TGTGCCACCAGCACCAAGACAAGTGGTTTAGCTAACTATGGCTACACCTTC
CDR3: CATSTKTSGLANYGYTF
J: TRBJ1-2
size: NA
V: TRBV15
D: NA

DNA: TGCGCCAGCAGCCCAAGTCCGGACCGGGACAGGGGAATTAGCCAGCCCCAGCATTTT
CDR3: CASSPSPDRDRGISQPQHF
J: TRBJ1-5
size: NA
V: TRBV4-1
D: TRBD1

DNA: TGTGCCTGGAGTGTTTCAGATACGCAGTATTTT
CDR3: CAWSVSDTQYF
J: TRBJ2-3
size: NA
V: TRBV30
D: NA

DNA: TGTGCCAGCAGTTGGCTAGCGGGACGCGATGAGCAGTTCTTC
CDR3: CASSWLAGRDEQFF
J: TRBJ2-1
size: NA
V: TRBV6-5
D: TRBD2

DNA: TGTGCCAGCAGCCCAGGGACAGGGGCAACCTACGAGCAGTACTTC
CDR3: CASSPGTGATYEQYF
J: TRBJ2-7
size: NA
V: TRBV7-8
D: TRBD1

DNA: TGTGCCAGCAGTTACTCCGGGGGCCAGGGTCAGCCCCAGCATTTT
CDR3: CASSYSGGQGQPQHF
J: TRBJ1-5
size: NA
V: TRBV6-5
D: NA

DNA: TGCAGTGCTGGAACACCAGATACGCAGTATTTT
CDR3: CSAGTPDTQYF
J: TRBJ2-3
size: NA
V: TRBV20-1
D: NA

DNA: TGTGCTAGCAGCCAGGACAGAGGGGAGACCCAGTACTTC
CDR3: CASSQDRGETQYF
J: TRBJ2-5
size: NA
V: TRBV7-7
D: NA

DNA: TGTGCCACCCGGGGGGCTGATGTCACCACCGGGGAGCTGTTTTTT
CDR3: CATRGADVTTGELFF
J: TRBJ2-2
size: NA
V: TRBV6-5
D: NA

DNA: TGTGCCACCAGCAGGGGACAGCCTCAAGTCAATCAGCCCCAGCATTTT
CDR3: CATSRGQPQVNQPQHF
J: TRBJ1-5
size: NA
V: TRBV15
D: TRBD1

DNA: TGTGCCAGCAGGAGAGGGGGGGAGCTCTATGGCTACACCTTC
CDR3: CASRRGGELYGYTF
J: TRBJ1-2
size: NA
V: TRBV7-9
D: NA

DNA: TGCGCCAGCAGCCCCCGGCCAAGCGGGGGGCGGAATGAGCAGTTCTTC
CDR3: CASSPRPSGGRNEQFF
J: TRBJ2-1
size: NA
V: TRBV5-1
D: TRBD2

DNA: TGTGCCAGCAATTCCGGGACCTCATCGTATACGCAGTATTTT
CDR3: CASNSGTSSYTQYF
J: TRBJ2-3
size: NA
V: TRBV6-5
D: NA

DNA: TGTGCCAGCAGCCCGACTCTCCCTGGGGTGAACACTGAAGCTTTCTTT
CDR3: CASSPTLPGVNTEAFF
J: TRBJ1-1
size: NA
V: TRBV4-2
D: NA

DNA: TGTGCCAGCTCACCAAGCGTTAACTCCTACGAGCAGTACTTC
CDR3: CASSPSVNSYEQYF
J: TRBJ2-7
size: once
V: TRBV18
D: NA

DNA: TGTGCCAGCAGCTTGACAGGAAAGCCAAATGATGAGCAGTTCTTC
CDR3: CASSLTGKPNDEQFF
J: TRBJ2-1
size: few
V: TRBV7-8
D: NA

DNA: TGTGCCAGCAGCTTAATGGGTGGAGCTGAAGCTTTCTTT
CDR3: CASSLMGGAEAFF
J: TRBJ1-1
size: NA
V: TRBV7-2
D: NA

DNA: TGTGCCAGCAGGGCTAGCGGGGGGGTTCGGAATGAGCAGTTCTTC
CDR3: CASRASGGVRNEQFF
J: TRBJ2-1
size: NA
V: TRBV11-1
D: TRBD2

DNA: TGTGCCAGCAAGTCCGACAGGGGAATGTTTGAGACCCAGTACTTC
CDR3: CASKSDRGMFETQYF
J: TRBJ2-5
size: NA
V: TRBV6-1
D: TRBD1

DNA: TGCAGCGGATCTAGGGGTAGCACAGATACGCAGTATTTT
CDR3: CSGSRGSTDTQYF
J: TRBJ2-3
size: once
V: TRBV29-1
D: NA

DNA: TGTGCCAGCTCACCGACAGCAAAAAATGAAAAACTGTTTTTT
CDR3: CASSPTAKNEKLFF
J: TRBJ1-4
size: NA
V: TRBV18
D: NA

DNA: TGTGCCAGCAGTTACTCTGAGGTTAGGGTCGAGCAGTACTTC
CDR3: CASSYSEVRVEQYF
J: TRBJ2-7
size: NA
V: TRBV6-5
D: NA

DNA: TGTGCCAGCAGTTTTAGTAGCGGGGGGGCCGGGGAGACCCAGTACTTC
CDR3: CASSFSSGGAGETQYF
J: TRBJ2-5
size: NA
V: TRBV6-6
D: TRBD2

DNA: TGTGCCATCAGTTCGGGACAGGGTGACTATGGCTACACCTTC
CDR3: CAISSGQGDYGYTF
J: TRBJ1-2
size: few
V: TRBV10-3
D: TRBD1

DNA: TGTGCCAGCTCACCTGCGAACACTGAAGCTTTCTTT
CDR3: CASSPANTEAFF
J: TRBJ1-1
size: NA
V: TRBV18
D: NA

DNA: TGTGCCAGCAGGGAGGACCGGAGAGATGAGCAGTTCTTC
CDR3: CASREDRRDEQFF
J: TRBJ2-1
size: NA
V: TRBV6-5
D: NA

DNA: TGTGCCAGCAGCAAGGACAGGGCTCAGCCCCAGCATTTT
CDR3: CASSKDRAQPQHF
J: TRBJ1-5
size: NA
V: TRBV5-4
D: TRBD1

DNA: TGTGCCACCAGCAGCCGGGACGGGGGATTCCAAGAGACCCAGTACTTC
CDR3: CATSSRDGGFQETQYF
J: TRBJ2-5
size: NA
V: TRBV15
D: NA

DNA: TGTGCCAGCAGTGAAGGATGGACAGATACGCAGTATTTT
CDR3: CASSEGWTDTQYF
J: TRBJ2-3
size: few
V: TRBV2
D: NA

DNA: TGTGCCAGCAGCTTAGCACTAACTAGCACAGATACGCAGTATTTT
CDR3: CASSLALTSTDTQYF
J: TRBJ2-3
size: NA
V: TRBV11-2
D: NA

DNA: TGTGCCATCAGTGAGTCTAGCGGGGTTGCCCATACGCAGTATTTT
CDR3: CAISESSGVAHTQYF
J: TRBJ2-3
size: NA
V: TRBV10-3
D: TRBD2

DNA: TGTGCCAGCAGCTTGATTCCCCAGGGAGGCGGCTACACCTTC
CDR3: CASSLIPQGGGYTF
J: TRBJ1-2
size: NA
V: TRBV5-5
D: NA

DNA: TGTGCCAGCTCACCGATAGCAGACACCGGGGAGCTGTTTTTT
CDR3: CASSPIADTGELFF
J: TRBJ2-2
size: few
V: TRBV18
D: NA

DNA: TGTGCCAGCAGTGGGGCAGGTCAGGATACGCAGTATTTT
CDR3: CASSGAGQDTQYF
J: TRBJ2-3
size: NA
V: TRBV2
D: NA

DNA: TGTGCCAGCAGCTTGGGAGGGACAGGGTTCAATCAGCCCCAGCATTTT
CDR3: CASSLGGTGFNQPQHF
J: TRBJ1-5
size: few
V: TRBV5-6
D: TRBD1

DNA: TGTGCCATTAAACCACAGGGGCACACAGATACGCAGTATTTT
CDR3: CAIKPQGHTDTQYF
J: TRBJ2-3
size: NA
V: TRBV10-3
D: TRBD1

DNA: TGTGCCAGCAGTGGCTTGGCGGGAGGACTCTACGAGCAGTACTTC
CDR3: CASSGLAGGLYEQYF
J: TRBJ2-7
size: NA
V: TRBV2
D: TRBD2

DNA: TGCGCCAGCAGCCAAGTTGCAGCGGGGGCCCCATACAATGAGCAGTTCTTC
CDR3: CASSQVAAGAPYNEQFF
J: TRBJ2-1
size: NA
V: TRBV4-1
D: TRBD2

DNA: TGTGCCAGCAGCTTAGGCCACGGGACAAACAAGGGCAATGAGCAGTTCTTC
CDR3: CASSLGHGTNKGNEQFF
J: TRBJ2-1
size: NA
V: TRBV11-3
D: NA

DNA: TGCGCCAGCAGCCCCGTGATGCTGTTGTCCTTACAAGAGACCCAGTACTTC
CDR3: CASSPVMLLSLQETQYF
J: TRBJ2-5
size: NA
V: TRBV4-1
D: NA

DNA: TGTGCCAGCACCGGGACGGACTGGGGGGATCCGCAGTATTTT
CDR3: CASTGTDWGDPQYF
J: TRBJ2-3
size: NA
V: TRBV2
D: NA

DNA: TGTGCCACCAGCAGGACAGGATTCGGCGGGGAGCTGTTTTTT
CDR3: CATSRTGFGGELFF
J: TRBJ2-2
size: NA
V: TRBV15
D: NA